This is a list of T cell receptor beta chains from one sample in a study of T cell responses to AZD1222 COVID-19 vaccine. Sequencing used immunoSEQ multiplex PCR; TCRdb keeps in-frame clones, though not all of them. In the table there are about 140,000 clones, about 90% of which are singletons. Material: peripheral blood, obtained 28 days after the second dose of the MenACWY control vaccine. The receptors were sampled from an adult who received the MenACWY meningococcal vaccine as a control. Each CDR3 is given with its conserved first and last residue. The D gene is left open where the match is weak. Clone size is stated in some rows and not others, as once, few, many or a class when expanded.

d_call	j_call	v_call	clone_size	cdr3_aa	cdr3_nt
TRBD2	TRBJ2-3	TRBV3-1/TRBV3-2	once	CASSQTSGSGTDTQYF	TGTGCCAGCAGCCAAACTAGCGGGAGTGGCACAGATACGCAGTATTTT
-	TRBJ2-3	TRBV4-3	-	CASSHRAGRTDTQYF	TGCGCCAGCAGCCACCGAGCGGGTCGCACAGATACGCAGTATTTT
-	TRBJ1-3	TRBV6-1	-	CASSDLPSGAGNTIYF	TGTGCCAGCAGTGACCTCCCCTCCGGGGCTGGAAACACCATATATTTT
TRBD2	TRBJ2-3	TRBV2	-	CASSEGQAGGQYF	TGTGCCAGCAGTGAAGGTCAAGCGGGGGGGCAGTATTTT
-	TRBJ2-1	TRBV18	-	CASSPQGDEQFF	TGTGCCAGCTCACCACAGGGTGATGAGCAGTTCTTC
-	TRBJ1-3	TRBV28	-	CASALGGGRLSGNTIYF	TGTGCCAGCGCCTTAGGGGGGGGCAGATTGTCTGGAAACACCATATATTTT
-	TRBJ2-3	TRBV27	-	CATTFGGTDTQYF	TGTGCCACCACTTTCGGGGGCACAGATACGCAGTATTTT
-	TRBJ1-3	TRBV7-9	-	CASSLASGANTIYF	TGTGCCAGCAGCTTAGCGTCGGGGGCGAACACCATATATTTT
TRBD1	TRBJ1-1	TRBV5-1	-	CASSTSGQTNTEAFF	TGCGCCAGCAGCACCTCGGGACAGACGAACACTGAAGCTTTCTTT
-	TRBJ1-2	TRBV6-5	-	CASSYGRDNYGYTF	TGTGCCAGCAGTTACGGGCGGGACAACTATGGCTACACCTTC
-	TRBJ2-7	TRBV5-1	-	CASSQIETGSYEQYF	TGCGCCAGCAGCCAGATAGAGACAGGCTCCTACGAGCAGTACTTC
TRBD1	TRBJ2-7	TRBV13	-	CASSLGQGGRYEQYF	TGTGCCAGCAGCCTCGGACAGGGGGGGAGGTACGAGCAGTACTTC
-	TRBJ2-5	TRBV15	-	CATSRGGVEETQYF	TGTGCCACCAGCAGAGGAGGGGTGGAGGAGACCCAGTACTTC
TRBD2	TRBJ2-5	TRBV29-1	-	CSVEDSGGQLQETQYF	TGCAGCGTTGAAGATTCGGGAGGACAACTCCAAGAGACCCAGTACTTC
-	TRBJ1-3	TRBV19	-	CASSIGPWTGNTIYF	TGTGCCAGTAGTATTGGCCCCTGGACCGGAAACACCATATATTTT
-	TRBJ2-1	TRBV7-2	-	CASSLTASPEQFF	TGTGCCAGCAGCTTAACAGCTTCTCCCGAGCAGTTCTTC